What follows are 22 T cell receptor beta chains derived from one specimen sequenced in a study of monozygotic twins with cystic fibrosis. Profiling relied on immunoSEQ multiplex PCR, and the TCRdb table lists in-frame clones only, not all of them. The sample lists tens of thousands of clones, roughly 96% occurring once. Source material: blood. These receptors were taken from a girl aged 2 to 10 with cystic fibrosis.

The V and J genes are TRBV12-5 and TRBJ2-5, with 7 bases that match TRBD1. The ends lost 5 bases at V and 3 bases at J; junction bases unmatched: 6. Germline CDR1 LGHNT, CDR2 FRNRAP. CDR3 length: 14 residues. This CDR3 reads CASGNTGVEETQYF. The CDR3 nucleotides are TGTGCTAGTGGTAACACAGGGGTGGAAGAGACCCAGTACTTC.

V usage is TRBV19 and J usage is TRBJ2-7; the match to TRBD2 covers 7 bases. Trimming took 5 bases from V and 3 from J; bases not matched to a gene: 7. The germline gives CDR1 LNHDA, CDR2 SQIVND (reference sequence). CDR3 length equals 14 residues. CDR3 region: CASSPSTSNYEQYF. The CDR3 DNA sequence: TGTGCCAGTAGTCCTTCGACTAGCAACTACGAGCAGTACTTC.

The J gene is TRBJ1-2, the V gene TRBV11-2, with TRBD1 matching over 8 bases. The V segment lost 8 bases and the J segment 3 bases; nucleotides outside the gene matches: 11. The CDR3 consists of 15 residues. Germline V gene lookup returns CDR1 SGHAT and CDR2 FQNNGV. The CDR3 nucleotides read TGTGCCAGCCACCTTCTCAGGGGGCGCGACTATGGCTACACCTTC. It codes for CASHLLRGRDYGYTF.

A few counts support this clone. Sequence at one end of the junction differs from germline and may be a read error. This chain uses TRBV18 with TRBJ2-3; D uncertain. This CDR3 is 12 amino acids long. Germline lookup yields CDR1 KGHSH and CDR2 LQKENI. The CDR3 region is CASSPLVYTQYF. CDR3 in DNA: TGTGCCAGCTCCCCACTCGTATATACGCAGTATTTT.

This clone was counted a single time. This rearrangement joins TRBV9 to TRBJ2-5; unclear D gene. The CDR3 sequence is 18 residues long. CDR1 SGDLS and CDR2 YYNGEE come from the germline V gene. V lost 3 bases, J lost 2 bases, and 23 bases lay in between. CDR3 region: CASSGNYETLLLQETQYF. The CDR3 region has the DNA TGTGCCAGCAGCGGAAATTATGAAACCCTCCTCCTTCAAGAGACCCAGTACTTC.

This chain links TRBV5-5 with TRBJ2-7; the match to TRBD2 covers 9 bases. The germline CDR1 and CDR2 sequences are SGHKS and YYEKEE (reference sequence). This CDR3 has 16 amino acids. The junction had 7 bases not matched to a gene; V was cut back by 2 bases and J by 1 base. The CDR3 nucleotides are TGTGCCAGCAGCTTAGTGAGCGGGAGGCCATCCTACGAGCAGTACTTC. Translated: CASSLVSGRPSYEQYF.

The chain links TRBV19 to TRBJ2-5, with 7 positions matching TRBD2. This CDR3 is 14 amino acids long. Germline-derived CDR1 and CDR2 are LNHDA and SQIVND (reference sequence). V lost 3 bases, J lost 2 bases, and 3 bases stayed unmatched. The CDR3 coding sequence is TGTGCCAGTAGTATCGGCGGGAGACAAGAGACCCAGTACTTC. Its translation is CASSIGGRQETQYF.

The chain is built from TRBV7-9 and TRBJ1-2, with a weak D call TRBD1 (6 bases). Between the trimmed V and J ends, which lost 4 bases and 6 bases, there was a span of 9 bases. Germline V gene lookup returns CDR1 SEHNR and CDR2 FQNEAQ (reference sequence). This CDR3 contains 12 residues. The CDR3 DNA reads as TGTGCCAGCAGCTCCCGGACAGATGGCTACACCTTC. Encoded protein: CASSSRTDGYTF.

The chain carries TRBV5-6 and TRBJ1-1; D might be TRBD1 (6 bases). Germline assignment: CDR1 SGHDT and CDR2 YYEEEE. Deletions cut 4 bases from V and 4 bases from J, with 17 bases between. CDR3 size: 15 residues. CDR3 residues: CASSRLGGAGTEAFF. The CDR3 DNA follows: TGTGCCAGCAGCCGCCTCGGGGGGGCGGGCACTGAAGCTTTCTTT. Looking up the rest from reference TRBV5-6 and TRBJ1-1 gives the full variable domain: DAGVTQSPTHLIKTRGQQVTLRCSPKSGHDTVSWYQQALGQGPQFIFQYYEEEERQRGNFPDRFSGHQFPNYSSELNVNALLLGDSALYLCASSRLGGAGTEAFFGQGTRLTVV.

The V gene is TRBV4-3, the J gene TRBJ2-3, with 9 bases fitting TRBD1. This CDR3 has 14 amino acids. From germline, CDR1 is LGHNA and CDR2 YSLEER. J gave up 6 bases and V 1 base, and 2 bases lay outside the gene matches. The CDR3 DNA sequence: TGCGCCAGCAGCCAAGGGACAGGGGTCGATACGCAGTATTTT. Translating gives CASSQGTGVDTQYF.

This chain connects TRBV11-2 to TRBJ2-7, with TRBD1 as a possible D gene (6 bases). CDR1 and CDR2 (germline): SGHAT, FQNNGV. The CDR3 consists of 14 residues. Trimming took off 4 bases at V and 1 base at J, with 11 bases between the two ends. CDR3 loop: CASSSRGRSYEQYF. CDR3 DNA: TGTGCCAGCAGCTCCAGGGGTAGGTCCTACGAGCAGTACTTC.

The gene calls are TRBV4-1 and TRBJ2-5; 7 bases match TRBD2. Trimming cost V 3 bases and J 1 base; bases outside gene matches: 2. Per germline, CDR1 MGHRA and CDR2 YSYEKL. The CDR3 runs 14 residues. In DNA form, the CDR3 reads TGCGCCAGCAGCCAGGGACTATTCCAAGAGACCCAGTACTTC. It is translated as CASSQGLFQETQYF.

V and J are TRBV4-3 and TRBJ1-6; possibly TRBD1 for D (5 bases). Germline CDR1 and CDR2: LGHNA and YSLEER. The CDR3 contains 16 residues. Trimming cost V 3 bases and J 7 bases, with 16 bases left between them. CDR3 coding DNA: TGCGCCAGCAGCCAGAACGGGGGAATCGGGAATTCACCCCTCCACTTT. Translated, it gives CASSQNGGIGNSPLHF.

This clone was counted once. This chain joins TRBV28 and TRBJ1-5, with a possible D match to TRBD1 (6 bases). Trimming removed 6 bases at V and 9 bases at J, with 12 bases between. The CDR3 totals 12 residues. Germline V gene data show CDR1 as MDHEN and CDR2 as SYDVKM. CDR3 loop: CASRATGRPQHF. For the CDR3, the DNA is TGTGCCAGCAGAGCCACAGGGAGGCCCCAGCATTTT.

Written as DNA, the CDR3 is TGTGCCAGCAGCTTAGTTTACGGGGTGAACACTGAAGCTTTCTTT. This translates into CASSLVYGVNTEAFF. The rearrangement links TRBV7-2 to TRBJ1-1; D gene uncertain. CDR3 length: 15 amino acids. V shed 1 base and J shed 0 bases, with 9 bases lying between them. Germline CDR1 SGHTA, CDR2 FQGNSA.

J is TRBJ1-1 and V is TRBV7-6; no clear D. The CDR3 length is 15 residues. CDR1 is SGHVS and CDR2 is FNYEAQ in the germline V gene. Trimming took 4 bases from V and 6 from J, leaving 18 bases between them. CDR3 residues: CASSSALGISAEAFF. For the CDR3, the DNA is TGTGCCAGCAGCTCCGCGCTGGGGATTAGTGCTGAAGCTTTCTTT.

The chain combines TRBV6-4 with TRBJ2-3, with D maybe TRBD2 (6 bases). V lost 4 bases, J lost 8 bases, and 13 bases lay in between. This CDR3 has 13 residues. The germline CDR1 and CDR2 sequences are MRHNA and SNTAGT. The CDR3 sequence: CASSAPEGGTQYF. The DNA for the CDR3 is TGTGCCAGCAGTGCCCCGGAGGGCGGTACGCAGTATTTT.

The chain recombines TRBV28 with TRBJ1-4, with D perhaps matching TRBD1 (5 bases). V was clipped by 5 bases and J by 9 bases, with 22 bases between them. This CDR3 contains 16 residues. Germline CDR1 and CDR2: MDHEN and SYDVKM. The CDR3 DNA reads as TGTGCCAGCAGTACCACCGGTAGGGGCCCCCTTAAAAAACTGTTTTTT. Encoded protein: CASSTTGRGPLKKLFF.

The rearrangement links TRBV19 to TRBJ2-7; either TRBD1 or TRBD2 may supply D (6 bases each). Trimming cost V 4 bases and J 6 bases, with 19 bases left between them. Looked up from germline, CDR1 is LNHDA and CDR2 is SQIVND (reference sequence). The CDR3 totals 15 residues. The DNA for the CDR3 is TGTGCCAGTAGTAGAGAAATACGGGGGCGCCTCGAGCAGTACTTC. Its protein product is CASSREIRGRLEQYF.

The gene calls are TRBV29-1 and TRBJ2-7, with a tentative D call TRBD2 (6 bases). The CDR3 contains 11 residues. V was shortened by 6 bases and J by 2 bases, with 8 bases between the two germline ends. The V gene's germline CDR1 is SQVTM and CDR2 ANQGSEA. The CDR3 region has the DNA TGCAGCGTAGCTAGCGCCTACGAGCAGTACTTC. Protein product: CSVASAYEQYF.

This chain's CDR3 is CASSPRQGETQYF. As DNA, the CDR3 is TGTGCCAGCAGCCCCAGACAGGGAGAGACCCAGTACTTC. The J gene is TRBJ2-5, the V gene TRBV11-1; 7 positions match TRBD1. With V trimmed by 5 bases and J by 4 bases, 4 bases remained unmatched. Germline V gene sequence: CDR1 SGHAT, CDR2 FQDESV (reference sequence). The CDR3 runs to 13 residues.

V and J are TRBV7-2 and TRBJ1-1; no reliable D call. The CDR3 runs to 11 residues. In germline, CDR1 is SGHTA, CDR2 FQGNSA. The V end lost 8 bases, the J end lost 6 bases, and 10 bases lay between the germline ends. This chain's CDR3 is CASAEGAEAFF. The DNA of the CDR3 is TGTGCCAGCGCCGAGGGAGCTGAAGCTTTCTTT.